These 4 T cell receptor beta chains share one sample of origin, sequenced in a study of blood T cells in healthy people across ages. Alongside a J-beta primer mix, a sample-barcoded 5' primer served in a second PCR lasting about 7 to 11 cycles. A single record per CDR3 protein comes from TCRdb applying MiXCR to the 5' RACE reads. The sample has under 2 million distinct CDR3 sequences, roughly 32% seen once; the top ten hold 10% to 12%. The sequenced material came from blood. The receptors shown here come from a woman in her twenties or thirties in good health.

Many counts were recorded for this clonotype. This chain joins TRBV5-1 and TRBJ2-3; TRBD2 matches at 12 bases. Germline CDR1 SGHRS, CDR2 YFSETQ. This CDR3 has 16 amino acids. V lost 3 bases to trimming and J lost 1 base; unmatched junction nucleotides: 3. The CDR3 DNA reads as TGCGCCAGCAGCTGGACTAGCGGGATTGGCACAGATACGCAGTATTTT. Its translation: CASSWTSGIGTDTQYF.

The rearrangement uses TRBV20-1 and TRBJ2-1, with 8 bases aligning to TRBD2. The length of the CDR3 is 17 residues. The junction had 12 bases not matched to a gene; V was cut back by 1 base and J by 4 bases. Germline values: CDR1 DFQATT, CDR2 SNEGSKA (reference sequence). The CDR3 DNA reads TGCAGTGCTAGAGTAGTAACTAGCGGACAAAGGTACAATGAGCAGTTCTTC. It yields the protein CSARVVTSGQRYNEQFF.

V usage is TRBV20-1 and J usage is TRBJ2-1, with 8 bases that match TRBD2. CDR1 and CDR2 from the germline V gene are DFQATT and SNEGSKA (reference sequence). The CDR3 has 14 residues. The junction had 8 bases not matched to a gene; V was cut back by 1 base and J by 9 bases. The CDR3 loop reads CSARGSGGPFEQFF. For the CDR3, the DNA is TGCAGTGCTAGAGGATCGGGAGGGCCATTTGAGCAGTTCTTC.

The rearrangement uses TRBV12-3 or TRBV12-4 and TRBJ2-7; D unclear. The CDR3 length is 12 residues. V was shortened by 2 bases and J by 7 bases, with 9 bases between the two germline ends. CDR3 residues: CASSLNGMEQYF. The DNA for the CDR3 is TGTGCCAGCAGTTTAAACGGTATGGAGCAGTACTTC.